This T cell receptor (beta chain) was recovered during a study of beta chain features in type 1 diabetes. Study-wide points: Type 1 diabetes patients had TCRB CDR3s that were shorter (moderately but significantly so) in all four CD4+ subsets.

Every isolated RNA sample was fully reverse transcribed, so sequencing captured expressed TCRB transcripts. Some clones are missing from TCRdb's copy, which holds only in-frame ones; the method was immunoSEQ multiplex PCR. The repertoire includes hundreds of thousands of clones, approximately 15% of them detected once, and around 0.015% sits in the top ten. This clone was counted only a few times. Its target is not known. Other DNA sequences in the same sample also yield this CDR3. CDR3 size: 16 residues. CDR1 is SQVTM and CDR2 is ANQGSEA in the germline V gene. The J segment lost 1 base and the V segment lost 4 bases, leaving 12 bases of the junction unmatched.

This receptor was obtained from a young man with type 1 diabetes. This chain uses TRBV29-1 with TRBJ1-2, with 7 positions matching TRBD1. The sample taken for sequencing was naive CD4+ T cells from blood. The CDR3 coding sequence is TGCAGCGTTGCTCTAAGGACAGGCCCCATTAACTATGGCTACACCTTC. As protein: CSVALRTGPINYGYTF.